The entry below gives a single T cell receptor (beta chain) sequence along with its context. What it recognizes is unknown. The data are from a study of cytomegalovirus exposure and HLA in healthy donors. General study findings and limits: The availability of immune exposure information extended only to CMV serostatus.

The PCR had 60 Vbeta and 13 Jbeta primers. Data came from immunoSEQ multiplex PCR; TCRdb stores just in-frame clones and leaves some out. The data contain 150,000 or so clones, about four fifths of them singletons. V trimming: 3 bases; J trimming: 9 bases; junction bases outside the gene matches: 7. The germline CDR1 and CDR2 sequences are KGHSH and LQKENI. This CDR3 region has 14 residues. The source of this sequence is a woman in her forties or fifties in good health and CMV-seropositive. Sequenced input: PBMCs. The V and J genes are TRBV18 and TRBJ2-1, with TRBD2 identical over 8 bases. In DNA, the CDR3 is TGTGCCAGCTCACCCTCGGGGAGCGGGGGTGAGCAGTTCTTC. This sequence encodes CASSPSGSGGEQFF.